This record looks at one T cell receptor beta chain sequence and its context. Its antigen is currently unknown. Both 60 Vbeta primers and 13 Jbeta primers went into the PCR. The data were produced by immunoSEQ multiplex PCR, yet TCRdb's version contains in-frame clones alone and is incomplete. The sample lists around 210,000 clones, around 77% occurring once. These data belong to a study of cytomegalovirus exposure and HLA in healthy donors. Trimming removed 0 bases from V and 6 bases from J, with 9 bases in between. The CDR3 is 13 amino acids. CDR1 SGHNT and CDR2 YYREEE come from the germline V gene (reference sequence). Study observations and caveats: Analysis performed later showed TCR beta chains linked to HLA being more clonally expanded than equally common others. TCR beta sequences numbering 16,951 were associated with HLA alleles at 0.05 false discovery rate in a later analysis.

Sequenced input: PBMCs. The J gene is TRBJ1-2, the V gene TRBV5-4; unclear D gene. The TCR originated in a woman in her 30s in good health and CMV-seronegative. The CDR3 DNA sequence: TGTGCCAGCAGCTTGGCCCAGAGGGATGGCTACACCTTC. As protein: CASSLAQRDGYTF. The full variable domain, its missing parts supplied by reference TRBV5-4 and TRBJ1-2, is ETGVTQSPTHLIKTRGQQVTLRCSSQSGHNTVSWYQQALGQGPQFIFQYYREEENGRGNFPPRFSGLQFPNYSSELNVNALELDDSALYLCASSLAQRDGYTFGSGTRLTVV.